Listed here are 10 T cell receptor beta chains from one sample, sequenced in a study of blood T cell repertoires in COVID-19 (dated by TCRdb to about 2020). Library preparation employed the immunoSEQ multiplex PCR assay. In its TCRdb copy, this immuneACCESS table keeps in-frame sequences only and misses some clones. Where compared with another copy, unresolved V genes explain less than half of these, and the others have no known cause. Across this sample there are about 250,000 clones, with about four fifths seen only once. The ten largest account for roughly 10% of the sample. Sequenced material: peripheral blood. These receptor sequences come from a man older than 75 with acute or convalescent COVID-19.

Worth noting for this clone: The sample carries other DNA sequences with the same CDR3. The V gene is TRBV7-9, the J gene TRBJ2-7; D possibly corresponds to TRBD1 (7 bases). Trimming stripped 6 bases from V and 2 bases from J, with 14 bases between. From germline, CDR1 is SEHNR and CDR2 FQNEAQ (reference sequence). The CDR3 runs to 14 residues. The CDR3, as DNA: TGTGCCAGCAGTTGGGGGGACAGAGCCTACGAGCAGTACTTC. It encodes CASSWGDRAYEQYF. Complete variable domain (other parts from reference TRBV7-9 and TRBJ2-7): DTGVSQNPRHKITKRGQNVTFRCDPISEHNRLYWYRQTLGQGPEFLTYFQNEAQLEKSRLLSDRFSAERPKGSFSTLEIQRTEQGDSAMYLCASSWGDRAYEQYFGPGTRLTVT.

This clone occurred a few times. The rearrangement links TRBV7-9 to TRBJ1-2; no clear D gene. V was pared by 7 bases and J by 0 bases, with 15 bases between. The CDR3 has 15 residues. Germline assignment: CDR1 SEHNR and CDR2 FQNEAQ (reference sequence). This chain's CDR3 is CASNPSVGANYGYTF. CDR3 sequence (DNA): TGTGCCAGCAACCCGTCGGTGGGAGCTAACTATGGCTACACCTTC.

The chain carries TRBV28 and TRBJ2-7; 7 bases map to TRBD1. Trimming cost V 6 bases and J 11 bases; bases outside gene matches: 13. CDR3 length: 13 amino acids. CDR1 MDHEN and CDR2 SYDVKM come from the germline V gene. The CDR3 DNA reads TGTGCCAGCAGAGCTACCTTGGACAGGTCTAAGTACTTC. Its translation is CASRATLDRSKYF. Full variable domain (outside the CDR3, taken from reference TRBV28 and TRBJ2-7): DVKVTQSSRYLVKRTGEKVFLECVQDMDHENMFWYRQDPGLGLRLIYFSYDVKMKEKGDIPEGYSVSREKKERFSLILESASTNQTSMYLCASRATLDRSKYFGPGTRLTVT.

CDR3 region: CASGFRTEAFF. The CDR3 coding sequence is TGTGCCTCGGGATTTAGGACTGAAGCTTTCTTT. The chain has TRBV30 and TRBJ1-1; no clear D gene. The CDR3 length is 11 residues. Trimming stripped 7 bases from V and 5 bases from J, with 11 bases between. CDR1 and CDR2 (germline): GTSNPN, SVGIG (reference sequence).

This clone has a handful of counts. Other DNA sequences in the same sample also yield this CDR3. The chain uses TRBV2 and TRBJ1-2, with D hard to call. Germline lookup yields CDR1 SNHLY and CDR2 FYNNEI. V lost 1 base to trimming and J lost 2 bases, with 8 bases between them. The CDR3 is 14 amino acids. The CDR3 DNA reads TGTGCCAGCAGTGAAGATCGGGGAAACTATGGCTACACCTTC. Encoded protein: CASSEDRGNYGYTF. Complete variable domain (other parts from reference TRBV2 and TRBJ1-2): EPEVTQTPSHQVTQMGQEVILRCVPISNHLYFYWYRQILGQKVEFLVSFYNNEISEKSEIFDDQFSVERPDGSNFTLKIRSTKLEDSAMYFCASSEDRGNYGYTFGSGTRLTVV.

The sample holds one count of this clone. This chain connects TRBV10-3 to TRBJ1-2; 9 nucleotides agree with TRBD1. There are 13 residues in the CDR3. In germline, CDR1 is ENHRY, CDR2 SYGVKD. J lost 6 bases, V lost 3 bases, and 2 bases had no gene match. The CDR3 DNA is TGTGCCATCAGTGAAGGACAGGGGAATGGCTACACCTTC. This translates into CAISEGQGNGYTF.

As to this clone: Its ends do not fully match the called genes, so a read error is possible. The rearrangement joins TRBV19 to TRBJ2-2; TRBD1 aligns across 7 bases. Germline assignment: CDR1 LNHDA and CDR2 SQIVND (reference sequence). The CDR3 consists of 12 residues. The CDR3, as DNA: TGTGCCAGTAGTATTTCATCCCGGGACAGAAGTTTT. This gives the protein CASSISSRDRSF.

This clone was seen a few times. This chain joins TRBV2 and TRBJ1-5, with 7 bases aligning to TRBD1. Germline values: CDR1 SNHLY, CDR2 FYNNEI. V lost 3 bases to trimming and J lost 3 bases; unmatched junction nucleotides: 5. The CDR3 loop spans 15 amino acids. CDR3 region: CASSEVRGYNQPQHF. The CDR3 DNA is TGTGCCAGCAGTGAGGTCAGGGGGTACAATCAGCCCCAGCATTTT.

This clone was seen just once. V gene TRBV24-1 combines with J gene TRBJ1-2, with TRBD1 matching 9 bases. The CDR3 is made up of 15 amino acids. V lost 3 bases and J lost 7; bases outside the gene matches: 8. Germline CDR1 KGHDR, CDR2 SFDVKD. Here the CDR3 reads CATSDTGTGMGGYTF. The CDR3 DNA reads TGTGCCACCAGTGATACGGGGACAGGGATGGGTGGCTACACCTTC.

The chain is built from TRBV3-1 (or the pseudogene TRBV3-2) and TRBJ1-4; a possible D gene is TRBD1 (5 bases). Per germline, CDR1 LGHDT and CDR2 YNNKEL (reference sequence). The CDR3 length is 13 residues. The V gene lost 3 bases and the J gene lost 7 bases, with 9 bases spanning the gap. CDR3 nucleotide sequence: TGTGCCAGCAGCCATCGGACACCTGAAAAACTGTTTTTT. Protein sequence: CASSHRTPEKLFF.